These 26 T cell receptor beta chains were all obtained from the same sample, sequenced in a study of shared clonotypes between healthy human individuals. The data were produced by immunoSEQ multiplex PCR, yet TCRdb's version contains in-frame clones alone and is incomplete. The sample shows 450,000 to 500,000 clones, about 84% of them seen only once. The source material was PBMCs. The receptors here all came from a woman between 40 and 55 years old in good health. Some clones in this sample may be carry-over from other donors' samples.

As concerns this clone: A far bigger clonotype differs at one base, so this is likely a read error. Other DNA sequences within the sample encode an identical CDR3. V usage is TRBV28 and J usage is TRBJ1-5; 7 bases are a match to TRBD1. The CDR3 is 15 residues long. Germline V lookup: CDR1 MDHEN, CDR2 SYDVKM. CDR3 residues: CASSLIGTVNQPQHF. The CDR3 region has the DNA TGTGCAAGCAGCCTAATCGGGACAGTTAATCAGCCCCAGCATTTT.

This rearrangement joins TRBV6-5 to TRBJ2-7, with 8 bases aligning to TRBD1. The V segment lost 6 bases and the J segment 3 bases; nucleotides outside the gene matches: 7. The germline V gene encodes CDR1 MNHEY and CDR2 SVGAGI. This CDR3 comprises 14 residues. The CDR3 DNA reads TGTGCCAGCAGCTCCGGACAGGGCAACTACGAGCAGTACTTC. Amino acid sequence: CASSSGQGNYEQYF.

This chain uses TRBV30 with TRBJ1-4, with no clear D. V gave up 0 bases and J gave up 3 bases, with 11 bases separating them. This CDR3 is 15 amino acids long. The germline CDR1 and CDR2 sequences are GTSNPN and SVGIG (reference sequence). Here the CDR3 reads CAWSVQRVANEKLFF. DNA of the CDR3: TGTGCCTGGAGTGTACAGAGGGTGGCTAATGAAAAACTGTTTTTT.

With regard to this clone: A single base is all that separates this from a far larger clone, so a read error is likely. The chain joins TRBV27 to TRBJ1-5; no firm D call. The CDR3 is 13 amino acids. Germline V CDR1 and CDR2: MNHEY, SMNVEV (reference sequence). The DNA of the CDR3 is TGTGCCAGCAGTTTAACATTCCGCCAGCACCAGCATTTT. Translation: CASSLTFRQHQHF.

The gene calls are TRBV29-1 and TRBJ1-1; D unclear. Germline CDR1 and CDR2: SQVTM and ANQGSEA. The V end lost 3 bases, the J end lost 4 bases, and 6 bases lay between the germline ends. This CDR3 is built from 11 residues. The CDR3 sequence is CSVDSFTEAFF. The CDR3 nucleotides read TGCAGCGTTGACAGTTTCACTGAAGCTTTCTTT. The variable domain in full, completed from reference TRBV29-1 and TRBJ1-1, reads SAVISQKPSRDICQRGTSLTIQCQVDSQVTMMFWYRQQPGQSLTLIATANQGSEATYESGFVIDKFPISRPNLTFSTLTVSNMSPEDSSIYLCSVDSFTEAFFGQGTRLTVV.

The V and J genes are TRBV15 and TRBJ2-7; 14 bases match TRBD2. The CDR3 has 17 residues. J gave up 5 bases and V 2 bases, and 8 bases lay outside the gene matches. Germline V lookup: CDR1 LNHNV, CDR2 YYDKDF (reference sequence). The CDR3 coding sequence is TGTGCCACCAGCAGATCCCGGACTAGCGGGAGGCGAGACGAGCAGTACTTC. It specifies CATSRSRTSGRRDEQYF. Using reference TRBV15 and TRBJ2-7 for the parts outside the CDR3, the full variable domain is DAMVIQNPRYQVTQFGKPVTLSCSQTLNHNVMYWYQQKSSQAPKLLFHYYDKDFNNEADTPDNFQSRRPNTSFCFLDIRSPGLGDTAMYLCATSRSRTSGRRDEQYFGPGTRLTVT.

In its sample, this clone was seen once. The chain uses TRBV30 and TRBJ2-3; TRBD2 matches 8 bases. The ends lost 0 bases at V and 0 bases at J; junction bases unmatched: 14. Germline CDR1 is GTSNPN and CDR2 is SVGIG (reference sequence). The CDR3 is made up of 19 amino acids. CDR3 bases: TGTGCCTGGAGTGTACTCAGAAGGACTAGCCTCAAAAGCACAGATACGCAGTATTTT. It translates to CAWSVLRRTSLKSTDTQYF. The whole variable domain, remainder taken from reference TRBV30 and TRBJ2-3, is SQTIHQWPATLVQPVGSPLSLECTVEGTSNPNLYWYRQAAGRGLQLLFYSVGIGQISSEVPQNLSASRPQDRQFILSSKKLLLSDSGFYLCAWSVLRRTSLKSTDTQYFGPGTRLTVL.

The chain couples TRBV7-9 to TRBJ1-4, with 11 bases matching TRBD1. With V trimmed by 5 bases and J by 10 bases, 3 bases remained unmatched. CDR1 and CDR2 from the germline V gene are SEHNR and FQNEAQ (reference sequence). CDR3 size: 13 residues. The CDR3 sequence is CASSPGQGGKLFF. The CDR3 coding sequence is TGTGCCAGCAGCCCGGGACAGGGGGGAAAACTGTTTTTT.

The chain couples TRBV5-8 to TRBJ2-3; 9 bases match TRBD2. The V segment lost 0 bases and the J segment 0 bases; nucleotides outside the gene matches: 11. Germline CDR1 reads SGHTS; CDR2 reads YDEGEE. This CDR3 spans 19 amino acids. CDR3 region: CASSLGTGTSYTSTDTQYF. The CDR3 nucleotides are TGTGCCAGCAGCTTGGGAACCGGGACTAGCTACACTAGCACAGATACGCAGTATTTT.

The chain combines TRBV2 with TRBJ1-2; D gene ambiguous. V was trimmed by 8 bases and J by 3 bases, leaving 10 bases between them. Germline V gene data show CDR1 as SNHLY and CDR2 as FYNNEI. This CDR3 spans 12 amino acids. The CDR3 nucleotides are TGTGCCAGCTGGGGAGAAGACTATGGCTACACCTTC. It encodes CASWGEDYGYTF.

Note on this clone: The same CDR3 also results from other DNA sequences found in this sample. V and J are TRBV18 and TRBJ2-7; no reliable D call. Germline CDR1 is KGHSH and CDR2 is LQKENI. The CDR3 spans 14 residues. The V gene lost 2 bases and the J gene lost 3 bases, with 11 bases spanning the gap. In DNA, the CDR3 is TGTGCCAGCTCACCATTAGACGTTAGCTACGAGCAGTACTTC. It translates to CASSPLDVSYEQYF.

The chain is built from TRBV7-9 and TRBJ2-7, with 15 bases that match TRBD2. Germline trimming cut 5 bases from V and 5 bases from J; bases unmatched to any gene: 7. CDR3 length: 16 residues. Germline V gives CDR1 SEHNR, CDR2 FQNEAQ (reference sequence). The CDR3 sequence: CASSLGLAGGNDEQYF. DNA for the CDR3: TGTGCCAGCAGCCTAGGACTAGCGGGAGGGAACGACGAGCAGTACTTC.

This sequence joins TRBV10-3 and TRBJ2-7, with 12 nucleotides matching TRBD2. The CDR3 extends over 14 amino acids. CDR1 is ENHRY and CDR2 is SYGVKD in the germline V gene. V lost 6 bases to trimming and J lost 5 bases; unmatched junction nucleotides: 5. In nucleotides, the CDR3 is TGTGCCATCAGGACTAGCGGGAGAATCAACGAGCAGTACTTC. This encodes CAIRTSGRINEQYF.

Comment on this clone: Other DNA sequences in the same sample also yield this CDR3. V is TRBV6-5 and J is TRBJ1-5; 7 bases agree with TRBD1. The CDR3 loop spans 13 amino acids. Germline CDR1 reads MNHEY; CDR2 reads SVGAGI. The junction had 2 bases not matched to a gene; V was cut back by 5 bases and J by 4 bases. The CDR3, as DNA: TGTGCCAGCAGTCCGGACAGGAATCAGCCCCAGCATTTT. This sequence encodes CASSPDRNQPQHF.

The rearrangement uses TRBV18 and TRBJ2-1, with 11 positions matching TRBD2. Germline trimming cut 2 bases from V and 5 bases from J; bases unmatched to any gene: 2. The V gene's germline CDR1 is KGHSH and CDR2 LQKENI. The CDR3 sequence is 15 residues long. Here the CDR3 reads CASSPISGRDNEQFF. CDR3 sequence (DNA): TGTGCCAGCTCACCAATTAGCGGGAGGGACAATGAGCAGTTCTTC. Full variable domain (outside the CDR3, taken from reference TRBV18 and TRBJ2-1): NAGVMQNPRHLVRRRGQEARLRCSPMKGHSHVYWYRQLPEEGLKFMVYLQKENIIDESGMPKERFSAEFPKEGPSILRIQQVVRGDSAAYFCASSPISGRDNEQFFGPGTRLTVL.

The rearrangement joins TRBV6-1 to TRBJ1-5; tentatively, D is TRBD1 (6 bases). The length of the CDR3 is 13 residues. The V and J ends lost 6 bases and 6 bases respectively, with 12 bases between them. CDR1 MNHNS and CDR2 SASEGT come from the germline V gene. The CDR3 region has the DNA TGTGCCAGCAGCGAACAGGGTAGTCAGCCCCAGCATTTT. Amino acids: CASSEQGSQPQHF.

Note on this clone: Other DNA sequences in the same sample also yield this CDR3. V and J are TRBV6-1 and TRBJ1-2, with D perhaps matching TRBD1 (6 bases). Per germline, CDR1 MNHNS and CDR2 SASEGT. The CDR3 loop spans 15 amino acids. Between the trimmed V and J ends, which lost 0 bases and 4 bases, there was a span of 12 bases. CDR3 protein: CASSEAGGIGYGYTF. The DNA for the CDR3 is TGTGCCAGCAGTGAAGCGGGGGGCATCGGCTATGGCTACACCTTC.

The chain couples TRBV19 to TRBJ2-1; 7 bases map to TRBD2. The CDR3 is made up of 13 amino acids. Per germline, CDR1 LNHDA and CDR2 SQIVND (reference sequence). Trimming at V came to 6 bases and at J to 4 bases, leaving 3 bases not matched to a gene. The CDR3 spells CASRGRGYNEQFF. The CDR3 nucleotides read TGTGCCAGTAGGGGGCGGGGGTACAATGAGCAGTTCTTC.

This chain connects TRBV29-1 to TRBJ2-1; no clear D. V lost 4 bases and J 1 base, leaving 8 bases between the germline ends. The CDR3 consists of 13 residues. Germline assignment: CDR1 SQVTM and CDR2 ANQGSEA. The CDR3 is CSVGGVSYNEQFF. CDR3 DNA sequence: TGCAGCGTTGGTGGCGTTTCCTACAATGAGCAGTTCTTC.

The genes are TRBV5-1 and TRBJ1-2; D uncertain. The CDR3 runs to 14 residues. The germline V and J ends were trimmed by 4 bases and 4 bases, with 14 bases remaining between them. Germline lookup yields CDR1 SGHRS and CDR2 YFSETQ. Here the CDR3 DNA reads TGCGCCAGCAGCCCTCAGGAGGGCTTCTATGGCTACACCTTC. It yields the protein CASSPQEGFYGYTF.

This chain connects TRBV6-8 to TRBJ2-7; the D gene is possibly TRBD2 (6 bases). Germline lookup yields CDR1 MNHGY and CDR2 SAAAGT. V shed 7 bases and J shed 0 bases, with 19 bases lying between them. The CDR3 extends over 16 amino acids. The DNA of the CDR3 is TGTGCCAGCACCCCCTGGGGGGTTCCTAGCTCCTACGAGCAGTACTTC. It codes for CASTPWGVPSSYEQYF.

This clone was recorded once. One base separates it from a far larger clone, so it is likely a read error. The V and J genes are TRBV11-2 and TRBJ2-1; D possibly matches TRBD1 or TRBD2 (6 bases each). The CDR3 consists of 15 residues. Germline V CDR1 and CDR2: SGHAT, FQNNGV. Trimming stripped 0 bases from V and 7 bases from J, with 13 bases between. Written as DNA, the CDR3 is TGTGCCAGCAGCTTAGATCGGGGGACAATTAATGAGCAGTTCTTC. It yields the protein CASSLDRGTINEQFF.

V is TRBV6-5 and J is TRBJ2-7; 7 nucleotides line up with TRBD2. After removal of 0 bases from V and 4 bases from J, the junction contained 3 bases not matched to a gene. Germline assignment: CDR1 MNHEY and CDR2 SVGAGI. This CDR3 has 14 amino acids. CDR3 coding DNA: TGTGCCAGCAGTTACTCGACGGGAGGTTACGAGCAGTACTTC. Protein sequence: CASSYSTGGYEQYF.

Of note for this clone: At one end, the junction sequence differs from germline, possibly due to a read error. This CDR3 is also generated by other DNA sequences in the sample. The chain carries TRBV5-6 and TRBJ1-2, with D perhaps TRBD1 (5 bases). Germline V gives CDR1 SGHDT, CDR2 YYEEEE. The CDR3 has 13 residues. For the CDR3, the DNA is TGTGCAAGCAGCCCGCGACAGATCTATGGCTACACATTC. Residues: CASSPRQIYGYTF.

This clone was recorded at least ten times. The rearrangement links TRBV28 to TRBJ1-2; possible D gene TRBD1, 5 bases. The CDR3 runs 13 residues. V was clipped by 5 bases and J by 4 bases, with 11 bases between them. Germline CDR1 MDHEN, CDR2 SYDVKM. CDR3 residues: CASSTQASYGYTF. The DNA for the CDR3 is TGTGCCAGCAGTACACAGGCGAGCTATGGCTACACCTTC.

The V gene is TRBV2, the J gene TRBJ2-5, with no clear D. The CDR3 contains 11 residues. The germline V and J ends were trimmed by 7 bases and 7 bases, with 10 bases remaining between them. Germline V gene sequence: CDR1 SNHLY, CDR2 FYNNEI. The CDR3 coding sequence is TGTGCCAGCACTCTCGTGGGGACCCAGTACTTC. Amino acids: CASTLVGTQYF.